Each of the 23 T cell receptor beta chains below was sequenced from the same sample in a study of beta chain features in type 1 diabetes. General study points: Type 1 diabetes patients had TCRB CDR3s that were shorter (moderately but significantly so) in all four CD4+ subsets.

Their antigen targets remain unknown. Expressed TCRB transcripts were sequenced because the isolated RNA had all been reverse transcribed beforehand. TCRdb's copy holds only in-frame clones and misses some; the assay was immunoSEQ multiplex PCR. The sample comprises 300,000 to 350,000 clones, roughly 14% of which are singletons, and around 0.016% rests with the top ten. The specimen sequenced was naive CD4+ T cells from blood. These receptor sequences come from a young woman with type 1 diabetes.

This clone was picked up a small number of times. The chain recombines TRBV28 with TRBJ2-1; 7 bases are a match to TRBD2. Germline V gene sequence: CDR1 MDHEN, CDR2 SYDVKM. Trimming took 8 bases from V and 2 from J; bases not matched to a gene: 6. CDR3 length: 14 amino acids. The CDR3 nucleotides read TGTGCCAGCGATGCTAGCGGCACCTACAATGAGCAGTTCTTC. It specifies CASDASGTYNEQFF.

Here the CDR3 DNA reads TGTGCCAGCAGCATCCGGGACAGGGGAGCCAAAAACATTCAGTACTTC. This sequence encodes CASSIRDRGAKNIQYF. This chain links TRBV21-1 with TRBJ2-4; the D call of TRBD1 is as the table states it, not checked on the DNA. TRBV21-1 has pseudogene status. This CDR3 contains 16 residues.

The V and J genes are TRBV2 and TRBJ2-3, with no clear D. V lost 8 bases and J lost 6, with 9 bases in between. This CDR3 has 11 amino acids. Germline CDR1 SNHLY, CDR2 FYNNEI. CDR3 DNA: TGTGCCAGCGTCAACTCCGATACGCAGTATTTT. Its protein product is CASVNSDTQYF.

In its sample, this clone was seen a few times. The rearrangement uses TRBV5-4 and TRBJ1-5; D uncertain. The length of the CDR3 is 12 residues. Germline V gene data show CDR1 as SGHNT and CDR2 as YYREEE (reference sequence). Trimming stripped 3 bases from V and 7 bases from J, with 8 bases between. The CDR3 region is CASSSPGQPQHF. In DNA form, the CDR3 reads TGTGCCAGCAGCTCCCCGGGGCAGCCCCAGCATTTT.

The chain joins TRBV9 to TRBJ2-5; TRBD2 agrees at 9 bases. The J segment lost 2 bases and the V segment lost 4 bases, leaving 6 bases of the junction unmatched. Germline loops: CDR1 SGDLS, CDR2 YYNGEE. CDR3 size: 15 residues. The CDR3 spells CASSTRAGGQETQYF. The CDR3 nucleotides read TGTGCCAGCAGCACCCGAGCGGGAGGTCAAGAGACCCAGTACTTC.

This clone was seen a handful of times. This chain links TRBV5-6 with TRBJ1-5; D call uncertain. The germline V and J ends were trimmed by 4 bases and 1 base, with 12 bases remaining between them. The germline CDR1 and CDR2 sequences are SGHDT and YYEEEE. There are 15 residues in the CDR3. CDR3 amino acids: CASSPGRGSNQPQHF. CDR3 sequence (DNA): TGTGCCAGCAGCCCCGGTCGAGGAAGCAATCAGCCCCAGCATTTT.

The chain joins TRBV27 to TRBJ2-3; 7 nucleotides align to TRBD2. V dropped 3 bases and J dropped 0; count of bases not matched to a gene: 9. The germline V gene encodes CDR1 MNHEY and CDR2 SMNVEV (reference sequence). The CDR3 runs 17 residues. The CDR3 loop is CASSFPSGGPSTDTQYF. Written as DNA, the CDR3 is TGTGCCAGCAGTTTTCCTTCGGGAGGTCCTAGCACAGATACGCAGTATTTT.

The chain is built from TRBV29-1 and TRBJ1-3, with D possibly matching TRBD1 (5 bases). The CDR3 has 13 amino acids. Per the germline V gene, CDR1 is SQVTM and CDR2 is ANQGSEA. V shed 4 bases and J shed 2 bases, with 9 bases lying between them. DNA of the CDR3: TGCAGCGTTGGGAGGGGCCCTGGAAACACCATATATTTT. It codes for CSVGRGPGNTIYF.

This clone showed up just a few times. The CDR3 DNA follows: TGTGCCTGTCTCCGACAGGGAAGAAGCACTGAAGCTTTCTTT. Translation gives CACLRQGRSTEAFF. The chain uses TRBV30 and TRBJ1-1; 7 positions agree with TRBD1. This CDR3 has 14 amino acids. V trimming: 6 bases; J trimming: 4 bases; junction bases outside the gene matches: 11. Germline assignment: CDR1 GTSNPN and CDR2 SVGIG (reference sequence).

This chain links TRBV6-5 with TRBJ1-3, with unresolved D. With 6 bases removed from V and 0 bases from J, the gap between germline ends came to 6 bases. CDR1 and CDR2 (germline): MNHEY, SVGAGI. This CDR3 contains 13 residues. CDR3 nucleotide sequence: TGTGCCAGCAGGTCAATCTCTGGAAACACCATATATTTT. This gives the protein CASRSISGNTIYF.

There are a few counts of this clone. The chain is built from TRBV10-3 and TRBJ2-3, with TRBD2 as a possible D gene (7 bases). The length of the CDR3 is 15 residues. The germline V and J ends were trimmed by 5 bases and 3 bases, with 15 bases remaining between them. Germline CDR1 and CDR2: ENHRY and SYGVKD. This CDR3 reads CAISRGGGRTDTQYF. The CDR3 nucleotides read TGTGCCATCAGTCGAGGGGGAGGGCGGACAGATACGCAGTATTTT.

The rearrangement uses TRBV5-1 and TRBJ2-7; maybe TRBD1 (6 bases). Germline V gene sequence: CDR1 SGHRS, CDR2 YFSETQ. The CDR3 length is 15 residues. V dropped 4 bases and J dropped 2 bases, with 16 bases sitting between them. The DNA of the CDR3 is TGCGCCAGCAGCCCGCCCCGCCGACAGGCCTACGAGCAGTACGTC. Its translation is CASSPPRRQAYEQYV.

This clone has more than one count but fewer than ten. V and J are TRBV19 and TRBJ2-5; perhaps TRBD2 as D (6 bases). With 3 bases removed from V and 2 bases from J, the gap between germline ends came to 10 bases. The CDR3 is made up of 14 amino acids. Germline V lookup: CDR1 LNHDA, CDR2 SQIVND (reference sequence). The CDR3 bases are TGTGCCAGTAGTATCTCTAGCGCTCAAGAGACCCAGTACTTC. Its protein is CASSISSAQETQYF.

There are a few counts of this clone. The rearrangement uses TRBV6-6 and TRBJ2-5; 15 bases line up with TRBD2. The CDR3 has 16 amino acids. J gave up 4 bases and V 6 bases, and 6 bases lay outside the gene matches. Germline V gene lookup returns CDR1 MNHNY and CDR2 SVGAGI (reference sequence). The CDR3 loop is CASSHGLAGGPETQYF. Here the CDR3 DNA reads TGTGCCAGCAGCCACGGACTAGCGGGAGGGCCAGAGACCCAGTACTTC.

J is TRBJ2-5 and V is TRBV29-1; 11 nucleotides align to TRBD2. V was clipped by 4 bases and J by 5 bases; unmatched bases: 9. CDR1 is SQVTM, CDR2 ANQGSEA, per germline. The CDR3 is 15 residues long. The DNA of the CDR3 is TGCAGCGTTGGGGGGTCTAGCGGGAGGTCGGAGACCCAGTACTTC. It codes for CSVGGSSGRSETQYF.

This clone was seen a handful of times. This sequence joins TRBV5-1 and TRBJ1-1; D is possibly TRBD1 (5 bases). Germline assignment: CDR1 SGHRS and CDR2 YFSETQ. The germline V and J ends were trimmed by 3 bases and 1 base, with 13 bases remaining between them. CDR3 size: 15 residues. CDR3 DNA: TGCGCCAGCAGCTCCGAGGGACTGGAGAACACTGAAGCTTTCTTT. This translates into CASSSEGLENTEAFF.

This clone was seen only a few times. This chain links TRBV28 with TRBJ2-6; a weak D match, TRBD1 (5 bases). CDR3 size: 15 residues. Trimming shortened V by 7 bases and J by 0 bases, and 10 bases separated the two germline ends. From germline, CDR1 is MDHEN and CDR2 SYDVKM. In DNA, the CDR3 is TGTGCCAGCAACCTCCAGGGCTCTGGGGCCAACGTCCTGACTTTC. Its translation is CASNLQGSGANVLTF.

This CDR3 is CASSLVNRDTEAFF. Here the CDR3 DNA reads TGTGCCAGCAGCTTAGTAAACAGGGACACTGAAGCTTTCTTT. The chain couples TRBV7-9 to TRBJ1-1; a weak D match, TRBD1 (6 bases). The CDR3 has 14 amino acids. The V gene's germline CDR1 is SEHNR and CDR2 FQNEAQ (reference sequence). With 1 base removed from V and 3 bases from J, the gap between germline ends came to 9 bases.

The sample holds a few counts of this clone. J is TRBJ2-1 and V is TRBV19; tentative D call: TRBD2 (5 bases). The V gene's germline CDR1 is LNHDA and CDR2 SQIVND (reference sequence). V was pared by 2 bases and J by 10 bases, with 12 bases between. The CDR3 is 13 amino acids. This CDR3 is CASSIPEQREQFF. The CDR3 DNA is TGTGCCAGTAGTATACCAGAGCAGCGGGAGCAGTTCTTC. Supplemented by reference TRBV19 and TRBJ2-1, the full variable domain reads DGGITQSPKYLFRKEGQNVTLSCEQNLNHDAMYWYRQDPGQGLRLIYYSQIVNDFQKGDIAEGYSVSREKKESFPLTVTSAQKNPTAFYLCASSIPEQREQFFGPGTRLTVL.

There are a few counts of this clone. The rearrangement links TRBV28 to TRBJ1-3, with D perhaps matching TRBD1 (5 bases). In germline, CDR1 is MDHEN, CDR2 SYDVKM. Trimming stripped 7 bases from V and 0 bases from J, with 13 bases between. The CDR3 spans 15 residues. The chain's CDR3 is CASNPPDSSGNTIYF. In DNA, the CDR3 is TGTGCCAGCAATCCTCCCGACAGCTCTGGAAACACCATATATTTT.

This clone was recorded a few times. V and J are TRBV2 and TRBJ2-1; the match to TRBD1 covers 11 bases. The CDR3 is 15 residues long. Germline loops: CDR1 SNHLY, CDR2 FYNNEI. The J segment lost 9 bases and the V segment lost 5 bases, leaving 9 bases of the junction unmatched. The CDR3 loop is CASSPRGTGGGEQFF. The CDR3 DNA reads TGTGCCAGCAGTCCTCGGGGGACAGGGGGAGGTGAGCAGTTCTTC.

In its sample, this clone was seen a few times. V and J are TRBV27 and TRBJ2-1; TRBD2 is a possible D gene (5 bases). V shed 6 bases and J shed 12 bases, with 15 bases lying between them. Germline values: CDR1 MNHEY, CDR2 SMNVEV (reference sequence). The CDR3 is 12 amino acids. The DNA of the CDR3 is TGTGCCAGCAGGGCCCTCGGGGTGCCGCAGTTCTTC. Its protein product is CASRALGVPQFF.

This chain joins TRBV29-1 and TRBJ2-1, with D tentatively TRBD1 (6 bases). CDR3 size: 13 residues. V lost 7 bases to trimming and J lost 5 bases, with 15 bases between them. Germline lookup yields CDR1 SQVTM and CDR2 ANQGSEA. The CDR3 region has the DNA TGCAGCGCATCCCGAGGGGGAAACAATGAGCAGTTCTTC. Encoded protein: CSASRGGNNEQFF.